This T cell receptor (beta chain) originates from a study of blood T cell repertoires in COVID-19. The germline V gene has CDR1 SEHNR and CDR2 FQNEAQ (reference sequence). V lost 3 bases and J lost 13; bases outside the gene matches: 7. CDR3 length: 14 amino acids. TCRdb's copy holds only in-frame clones and misses some; the assay was immunoSEQ multiplex PCR. Of 350,000 to 400,000 clones in the sample, roughly nine tenths were seen once. Participant-reported clinical history was the basis for cohort assignment. Sequences were obtained from PBMCs or T cells enriched from blood (not recorded which). V is TRBV7-9 and J is TRBJ1-6; 9 bases match TRBD1. This clonotype was obtained from a woman in her forties who had been exposed to COVID-19. CDR3 sequence (DNA): TGTGCCAGCAGCTTTACGGACAGGGGTTCGCCCCTCCACTTT. This sequence encodes CASSFTDRGSPLHF.